The 27 T cell receptor beta chains below all came from one sample that was sequenced in a study of OX40 agonist ivuxolimab in advanced cancers. Here immunoSEQ multiplex PCR was the method, and the copy in TCRdb shows in-frame clones only, minus some. The table lists approximately 24,000 clones, 75% to 90% of them singletons, with 16% in the top ten. The starting material was CD4+ or CD8+ T cells sorted from blood, obtained in a trial of the OX40 agonist ivuxolimab. The receptor source for this set is an adult with an advanced solid tumor such as melanoma, head and neck, liver or kidney cancer.

This rearrangement joins TRBV4-2 to TRBJ1-1; D unresolved. V dropped 2 bases and J dropped 7 bases, with 11 bases sitting between them. CDR3 length equals 13 residues. CDR1 LGHNA and CDR2 YNFKEQ come from the germline V gene. CDR3 bases: TGTGCCAGCAGCCAAAGACCGGGAGGTGAAGCTTTCTTT. It yields the protein CASSQRPGGEAFF.

The DNA of the CDR3 is TGCGCCAGCAGCTGGGGGCTACTAGCGGGGGAAGAGACCCAGTACTTC. Its protein product is CASSWGLLAGEETQYF. This chain links TRBV5-1 with TRBJ2-5, with 11 bases matching TRBD2. Per the germline V gene, CDR1 is SGHRS and CDR2 is YFSETQ. The V gene end was trimmed by 3 bases and the J gene end by 3 bases; junction bases not matched to a gene: 7. The CDR3 spans 16 residues.

The rearrangement links TRBV6-6 to TRBJ2-3; D is possibly TRBD1 (5 bases). Looked up from germline, CDR1 is MNHNY and CDR2 is SVGAGI (reference sequence). V was shortened by 5 bases and J by 2 bases, with 14 bases between the two germline ends. CDR3 size: 15 residues. CDR3 sequence: CASSRQGTATDTQYF. The DNA for the CDR3 is TGTGCCAGCAGTCGGCAGGGCACCGCCACAGATACGCAGTATTTT.

This clone has more than one count but fewer than ten. The rearrangement links TRBV2 to TRBJ1-6; 10 bases fit TRBD1. The germline V gene encodes CDR1 SNHLY and CDR2 FYNNEI. Trimming removed 5 bases from V and 9 bases from J; junction bases left unmatched: 10. The CDR3 loop spans 16 amino acids. CDR3 bases: TGTGCCAGCAGTTTACGGACAGGGGGACATCGTTCACCCCTCCACTTT. This sequence encodes CASSLRTGGHRSPLHF.

This clone has only a few counts. The chain uses TRBV7-9 and TRBJ2-7; 7 nucleotides align to TRBD2. This CDR3 is built from 14 residues. Trimming took 8 bases from V and 4 from J; bases not matched to a gene: 11. Germline V gene data show CDR1 as SEHNR and CDR2 as FQNEAQ (reference sequence). For the CDR3, the DNA is TGTGCCAGCTCCCGGGGGGAGACGTGGTACGAGCAGTACTTC. It specifies CASSRGETWYEQYF.

The chain joins TRBV2 to TRBJ1-3; D might be TRBD1 (6 bases). Germline loops: CDR1 SNHLY, CDR2 FYNNEI. Trimming pared 8 bases from V and 0 bases from J, leaving 20 bases between. The CDR3 loop spans 17 amino acids. The CDR3 is CASGADAGARSGNTIYF. The CDR3 DNA reads TGTGCCAGCGGGGCCGACGCAGGGGCCCGCTCTGGAAACACCATATATTTT.

The chain uses TRBV7-6 and TRBJ1-1; TRBD1 matches 7 bases. CDR3 length equals 13 residues. Trimming removed 4 bases from V and 3 bases from J; junction bases left unmatched: 2. The germline V gene has CDR1 SGHVS and CDR2 FNYEAQ. CDR3 sequence: CASSYQGDTEAFF. CDR3 sequence (DNA): TGTGCCAGCAGCTACCAGGGGGACACTGAAGCTTTCTTT.

J is TRBJ2-3 and V is TRBV5-1; D is ambiguous. CDR1 is SGHRS, CDR2 YFSETQ, per germline. V was trimmed by 0 bases and J by 6 bases, leaving 14 bases between them. The CDR3 totals 15 residues. DNA of the CDR3: TGCGCCAGCAGCTTGGTGCAGGTAGGGATGGATACGCAGTATTTT. Translated, it gives CASSLVQVGMDTQYF.

The J gene is TRBJ2-1, the V gene TRBV5-6; D perhaps matches TRBD1 (5 bases). Germline CDR1 reads SGHDT; CDR2 reads YYEEEE. V gave up 5 bases and J gave up 5 bases, with 20 bases separating them. The CDR3 covers 16 residues. CDR3 amino acids: CASSTRPTGPNNEQFF. As DNA, the CDR3 is TGTGCCAGCAGTACCCGTCCAACAGGACCCAACAATGAGCAGTTCTTC.

The genes are TRBV30 and TRBJ2-3; 11 bases are a match to TRBD2. This CDR3 has 17 amino acids. CDR1 and CDR2 (germline): GTSNPN, SVGIG (reference sequence). Unmatched junction bases numbered 11, after V lost 2 bases and J lost 4 bases. The CDR3 spells CAWSRLMLAGGADTQYF. CDR3 DNA: TGTGCCTGGAGTCGACTAATGCTAGCGGGAGGAGCAGATACGCAGTATTTT.

This clone was found once. V gene TRBV11-2 combines with J gene TRBJ1-1; D is undetermined. There are 13 residues in the CDR3. Germline CDR1 is SGHAT and CDR2 is FQNNGV. Between the trimmed V and J ends, which lost 0 bases and 1 base, there was a span of 3 bases. CDR3 protein: CASSLEENTEAFF. The CDR3 nucleotides read TGTGCCAGCAGCTTAGAAGAGAACACTGAAGCTTTCTTT.

This clone has just a few counts. This sequence joins TRBV6-5 and TRBJ1-1; 7 nucleotides agree with TRBD1. Germline V lookup: CDR1 MNHEY, CDR2 SVGAGI. The CDR3 contains 14 residues. V lost 6 bases, J lost 1 base, and 5 bases stayed unmatched. The CDR3 sequence: CASRPGQTNTEAFF. In DNA form, the CDR3 reads TGTGCCAGCAGGCCGGGACAGACGAACACTGAAGCTTTCTTT.

This clone was recorded a few times. The chain is built from TRBV7-2 and TRBJ1-6; possible D gene TRBD1, 6 bases. This CDR3 region has 14 residues. Per germline, CDR1 SGHTA and CDR2 FQGNSA. Trimming took off 2 bases at V and 6 bases at J, with 8 bases between the two ends. The CDR3 reads CASSLSGANSPLHF. CDR3 sequence (DNA): TGTGCCAGCAGCTTATCAGGGGCTAATTCACCCCTCCACTTT.

By sample share, this clone is medium-sized. This chain links TRBV29-1 with TRBJ2-1; 10 bases map to TRBD2. Germline V CDR1 and CDR2: SQVTM, ANQGSEA. This CDR3 is 16 amino acids long. The trim removed 4 bases at V and 3 bases at J, leaving 9 bases unmatched. This CDR3 reads CSVVGLAGEVYNEQFF. In nucleotides, the CDR3 is TGCAGCGTTGTTGGCCTAGCGGGAGAGGTCTACAATGAGCAGTTCTTC.

The chain joins TRBV9 to TRBJ1-4; TRBD1 matches 7 bases. Germline assignment: CDR1 SGDLS and CDR2 YYNGEE. The CDR3 covers 16 residues. V was clipped by 2 bases and J by 8 bases; unmatched bases: 12. In DNA, the CDR3 is TGTGCCAGCAGCGTCTCAGGGGGACAAGCAAGAGAAAAACTGTTTTTT. Translated: CASSVSGGQAREKLFF.

The CDR3 here is CASSEKGTQLAGLGNEQFF. CDR3 in DNA: TGTGCCAGCAGCGAAAAAGGGACCCAGCTAGCGGGGCTGGGGAATGAGCAGTTCTTC. The chain combines TRBV7-3 with TRBJ2-1; 9 bases line up with TRBD2. This CDR3 is 19 amino acids long. V lost 5 bases and J lost 7; bases outside the gene matches: 21. Germline V gene data show CDR1 as SGHTA and CDR2 as FQGTGA.

This clone was counted a single time. The rearrangement links TRBV7-6 to TRBJ2-7; TRBD2 agrees at 11 bases. The germline CDR1 and CDR2 sequences are SGHVS and FNYEAQ. The CDR3 runs 15 residues. Trimming at V came to 5 bases and at J to 4 bases, leaving 7 bases not matched to a gene. The CDR3 DNA reads TGTGCCAGCAGCCGAACGGGACTAGCGGATTACGAGCAGTACTTC. It is translated as CASSRTGLADYEQYF.

The V and J genes are TRBV5-5 and TRBJ1-2, with TRBD1 matching over 9 bases. J was trimmed by 5 bases and V by 4 bases; bases with no gene match: 9. Germline V gene sequence: CDR1 SGHKS, CDR2 YYEKEE (reference sequence). CDR3 length: 15 residues. DNA of the CDR3: TGTGCCAGCAGCAGGACAGGGGCAACTGCATATGGCTACACCTTC. The encoded protein is CASSRTGATAYGYTF.

The CDR3 coding sequence is TGTGCCAGCAGCTTACAATACCAGGGAGGCGAGCAGTACTTC. Translation: CASSLQYQGGEQYF. V usage is TRBV11-3 and J usage is TRBJ2-7; D perhaps matches TRBD2 (6 bases). The germline V gene encodes CDR1 SGHNT and CDR2 YENEEA. The CDR3 spans 14 residues. Trimming shortened V by 2 bases and J by 6 bases, and 14 bases separated the two germline ends.

The genes are TRBV6-5 and TRBJ1-1; D perhaps matches TRBD1 (6 bases). Trimming removed 7 bases at V and 4 bases at J, with 13 bases between. This CDR3 region has 13 residues. Germline V gives CDR1 MNHEY, CDR2 SVGAGI. CDR3 in amino acids: CASTDRGGTEAFF. The CDR3 nucleotides are TGTGCCAGCACCGACAGAGGGGGCACTGAAGCTTTCTTT.

This chain joins TRBV12-5 and TRBJ1-4, with a tentative D call TRBD1 (5 bases). CDR1 is LGHNT, CDR2 FRNRAP, per germline. The CDR3 totals 16 residues. Trimming pared 3 bases from V and 0 bases from J, leaving 11 bases between. The chain's CDR3 is CASGLDSFATNEKLFF. The CDR3, as DNA: TGTGCTAGTGGTTTAGACAGCTTTGCAACTAATGAAAAACTGTTTTTT.

This chain joins TRBV7-3 and TRBJ2-1; 8 bases match TRBD2. V shed 5 bases and J 6 bases; nucleotides not matched to a gene: 9. The length of the CDR3 is 15 residues. Germline V CDR1 and CDR2: SGHTA, FQGTGA. In nucleotides, the CDR3 is TGTGCCAGCAGCCCCCAGATAGCGGGAAGCAATGAGCAGTTCTTC. Translated: CASSPQIAGSNEQFF.

V and J are TRBV2 and TRBJ2-2; 11 bases agree with TRBD2. The germline gives CDR1 SNHLY, CDR2 FYNNEI. This CDR3 is built from 16 residues. V shed 10 bases and J 1 base; nucleotides not matched to a gene: 8. CDR3 bases: TGTGCCACCCGGCCTCTAGCGGGGGGGAACACCGGGGAGCTGTTTTTT. Amino acid sequence: CATRPLAGGNTGELFF. Filled out from reference TRBV2 and TRBJ2-2, the complete variable domain reads EPEVTQTPSHQVTQMGQEVILRCVPISNHLYFYWYRQILGQKVEFLVSFYNNEISEKSEIFDDQFSVERPDGSNFTLKIRSTKLEDSAMYFCATRPLAGGNTGELFFGEGSRLTVL.

The chain couples TRBV7-2 to TRBJ1-2; TRBD1 aligns across 7 bases. Germline CDR1 is SGHTA and CDR2 is FQGNSA. CDR3 length equals 15 residues. V lost 0 bases, J lost 8 bases, and 9 bases stayed unmatched. The CDR3 loop reads CASSLANYRGGGYTF. CDR3 nucleotides: TGTGCCAGCAGCTTAGCGAATTACAGGGGAGGAGGCTACACCTTC.

V and J are TRBV4-3 and TRBJ1-2; D not resolved. The CDR3 runs to 17 residues. CDR1 and CDR2 (germline): LGHNA, YSLEER. Trimming pared 0 bases from V and 4 bases from J, leaving 18 bases between. This CDR3 is CASSQDGVGGIIYGYTF. CDR3 bases: TGCGCCAGCAGCCAAGATGGAGTTGGAGGGATAATCTATGGCTACACCTTC.

The chain couples TRBV9 to TRBJ1-4; weak D call: TRBD1 (5 bases). The V end was cut by 0 bases, the J end by 6 bases, with 21 bases between. CDR1 is SGDLS and CDR2 is YYNGEE in the germline V gene. CDR3 length equals 18 residues. The CDR3 coding sequence is TGTGCCAGCAGCGTAGATGGGGGAACGGGGGGTGCGGATGAAAAACTGTTTTTT. It is translated as CASSVDGGTGGADEKLFF.

This clone was seen only once. The chain links TRBV19 to TRBJ1-2, with D uncertain. The V end lost 1 base, the J end lost 4 bases, and 10 bases lay between the germline ends. CDR3 size: 14 residues. Germline V gene data show CDR1 as LNHDA and CDR2 as SQIVND (reference sequence). The CDR3: CASSIAAGGYGYTF. In DNA form, the CDR3 reads TGTGCCAGTAGTATAGCGGCGGGCGGCTATGGCTACACCTTC.